This T cell receptor beta chain was identified in a study of T cells in Graves' hyperthyroidism and ophthalmopathy. This clonotype occurred a few times. RNA transcripts yielded amplified TCR beta CDR3 regions. HTBI primers were used for first-round RT-PCR of the TCR CDR3. TCRdb redid the calling of the multiplex PCR reads with MiXCR, one entry per CDR3 protein. The data show fewer than 450,000 distinct CDR3 sequences, 12% to 15% seen once. Clinical symptoms, serum thyroxine and TRAb, thyroid ultrasound and orbital computed tomography were used for the diagnoses. This CDR3 has 13 residues. Germline V lookup: CDR1 KGHDR, CDR2 SFDVKD. V was cut by 8 bases and J by 4 bases, with 11 bases left in between.

The TCR sequence derives from a woman aged 55-75 years with Graves' ophthalmopathy. Sequencing was done on a sample of blood. The gene calls are TRBV24-1 and TRBJ2-1, with a possible D match to TRBD2 (6 bases). The chain's CDR3 is CATIGGLYNEQFF. The DNA of the CDR3 is TGTGCCACCATCGGGGGTCTGTACAATGAGCAGTTCTTC.